This TCR beta chain was profiled in a study of T cells in Graves' hyperthyroidism and ophthalmopathy. CDR3 size: 14 residues. Germline values: CDR1 MNHEY, CDR2 SMNVEV (reference sequence). V dropped 3 bases and J dropped 6 bases, with 12 bases sitting between them. What was amplified from RNA transcripts were TCR beta CDR3 regions. HTBI primers drove first-round RT-PCR of the TCR CDR3. Using its own MiXCR run on the multiplex PCR reads, TCRdb lists one record per CDR3 protein. The sample includes around 440,000 distinct CDR3 sequences, around 14% seen only once; the top ten take approximately 14%. At least ten counts were recorded for this clonotype. Each patient was aged 18 to 65 and had newly diagnosed hyperthyroidism of under 2 months' duration. Patients were excluded for uncontrolled infection, other autoimmune disease, pregnancy or lactation.

This sequence joins TRBV27 and TRBJ1-5, with D maybe TRBD1 (5 bases). The source of this sequence is a woman aged 18-29 years with Graves' hyperthyroidism. Source material: blood. This chain's CDR3 is CASSLGGGSQPQHF. The CDR3, as DNA: TGTGCCAGCAGTTTGGGGGGAGGTTCTCAGCCCCAGCATTTT.